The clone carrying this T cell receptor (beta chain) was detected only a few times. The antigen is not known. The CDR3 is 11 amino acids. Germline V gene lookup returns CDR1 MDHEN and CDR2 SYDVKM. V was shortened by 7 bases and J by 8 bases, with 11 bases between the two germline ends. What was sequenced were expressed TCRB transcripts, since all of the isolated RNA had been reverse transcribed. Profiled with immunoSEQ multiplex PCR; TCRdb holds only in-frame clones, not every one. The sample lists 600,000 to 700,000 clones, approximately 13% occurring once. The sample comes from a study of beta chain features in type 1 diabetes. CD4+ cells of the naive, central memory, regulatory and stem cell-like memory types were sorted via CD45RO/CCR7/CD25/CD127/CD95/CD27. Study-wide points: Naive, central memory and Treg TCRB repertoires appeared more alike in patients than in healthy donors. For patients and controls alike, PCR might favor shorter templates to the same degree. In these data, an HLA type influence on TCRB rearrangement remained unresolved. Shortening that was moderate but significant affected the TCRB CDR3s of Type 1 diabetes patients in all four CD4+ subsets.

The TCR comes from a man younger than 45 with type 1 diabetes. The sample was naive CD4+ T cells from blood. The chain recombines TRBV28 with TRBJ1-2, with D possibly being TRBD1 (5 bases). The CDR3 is CASMGGFGYTF. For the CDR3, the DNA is TGTGCCAGCATGGGGGGGTTCGGCTACACCTTC.